The source of this T cell receptor (beta chain) is a study of cytomegalovirus exposure and HLA in healthy donors. Primers for the PCR totalled 60 Vbeta and 13 Jbeta. The data were produced by immunoSEQ multiplex PCR, yet TCRdb's version contains in-frame clones alone and is incomplete. The sample spans 65,000 to 80,000 clones; the ten largest clones claim around 7.2%. Sample: PBMCs. The source of this sequence is a female donor in good health and CMV-seropositive.

Here the CDR3 reads CASSSSRGGYEQYF. Here the CDR3 DNA reads TGTGCCAGCAGCTCTAGTCGGGGGGGCTACGAGCAGTACTTC. The chain joins TRBV7-2 to TRBJ2-7; 8 nucleotides align to TRBD2. The germline V gene encodes CDR1 SGHTA and CDR2 FQGNSA. This CDR3 is built from 14 residues. Trimming at V came to 4 bases and at J to 3 bases, leaving 5 bases not matched to a gene. Together with reference TRBV7-2 and TRBJ2-7, the CDR3 gives the full variable domain: GAGVSQSPSNKVTEKGKDVELRCDPISGHTALYWYRQSLGQGLEFLIYFQGNSAPDKSGLPSDRFSAERTGGSVSTLTIQRTQQEDSAVYLCASSSSRGGYEQYFGPGTRLTVT.